This entry lists 31 T cell receptor beta chains sequenced from one sample in a study of blood T cell repertoires in COVID-19. Here immunoSEQ multiplex PCR was the method, and the copy in TCRdb shows in-frame clones only, minus some. Among over 25,000 clones listed, about 80% were seen once. Sequencing was done on a sample of peripheral blood. The receptor set was obtained from a man in his 70s with acute or convalescent COVID-19.

In its sample, this clone was seen a few times. V usage is TRBV6-4 and J usage is TRBJ1-1; possibly TRBD1 for D (5 bases). Germline V gene lookup returns CDR1 MRHNA and CDR2 SNTAGT. Trimming removed 4 bases from V and 0 bases from J, with 6 bases in between. The CDR3 is 13 amino acids. The CDR3 here is CASSGQLNTEAFF. The CDR3 region has the DNA TGTGCCAGCAGTGGACAGTTGAACACTGAAGCTTTCTTT.

The rearrangement joins TRBV6-6 to TRBJ2-6; D not certain. Trimming took 4 bases from V and 4 from J, leaving 2 bases between them. This CDR3 is built from 12 residues. Germline lookup yields CDR1 MNHNY and CDR2 SVGAGI (reference sequence). CDR3 protein: CASSSGANVLTF. CDR3 DNA: TGTGCCAGCAGTTCAGGGGCCAACGTCCTGACTTTC.

The chain uses TRBV30 and TRBJ1-2; TRBD1 is a possible D gene (6 bases). Germline values: CDR1 GTSNPN, CDR2 SVGIG (reference sequence). The germline V and J ends were trimmed by 0 bases and 8 bases, with 13 bases remaining between them. This CDR3 comprises 13 residues. The CDR3 DNA reads TGTGCCTGGAGTGTCACTGGGGGACAAGGCTACACCTTC. Its translation: CAWSVTGGQGYTF.

This chain links TRBV7-9 with TRBJ1-4; D is unclear. There are 14 residues in the CDR3. CDR1 is SEHNR, CDR2 FQNEAQ, per germline (reference sequence). In DNA form, the CDR3 reads TGTGTCATTGGCGGCCAGGTCGCGGGTGAAAAACTGTTTTTT. This gives the protein CVIGGQVAGEKLFF.

The genes are TRBV4-3 and TRBJ1-2, with D perhaps matching TRBD1 (6 bases). Germline V lookup: CDR1 LGHNA, CDR2 YSLEER. The ends were cut back, 9 bases at V and 8 bases at J, with 16 bases in the middle. There are 12 residues in the CDR3. CDR3 nucleotide sequence: TGCGCCAGTTCCTCGAGGGGGTACGGCTACACCTTC. Its translation: CASSSRGYGYTF.

V and J are TRBV28 and TRBJ2-3, with 7 bases that match TRBD1. CDR3 length: 15 amino acids. V lost 2 bases and J lost 1; bases outside the gene matches: 3. Germline assignment: CDR1 MDHEN and CDR2 SYDVKM. CDR3 DNA: TGTGCCAGCAGTTTAAGGACAGGAGGCACAGATACGCAGTATTTT. Amino acid sequence: CASSLRTGGTDTQYF.

The chain carries TRBV4-1 and TRBJ1-3; D perhaps matches TRBD1 (5 bases). The CDR3 contains 15 residues. Trimming pared 5 bases from V and 2 bases from J, leaving 13 bases between. Germline-derived CDR1 and CDR2 are MGHRA and YSYEKL. CDR3 amino acids: CASSDRGIPGNTIYF. CDR3 DNA sequence: TGCGCCAGCAGCGATAGGGGCATACCTGGAAACACCATATATTTT.

The DNA for the CDR3 is TGTGCCAGCAGTACCCAGGGGGCAGCTAATGAAAAACTGTTTTTT. Protein sequence: CASSTQGAANEKLFF. This rearrangement joins TRBV11-2 to TRBJ1-4, with TRBD1 matching 8 bases. The CDR3 runs 15 residues. Germline lookup yields CDR1 SGHAT and CDR2 FQNNGV. V dropped 6 bases and J dropped 3; count of bases not matched to a gene: 6.

For this clone: In the same sample, other DNA sequences code for this CDR3. The CDR3 coding sequence is TGTGCCAGTAGCGCTTCTGGACAGATAGGGGATACGCAGTATTTT. Amino acid sequence: CASSASGQIGDTQYF. The chain combines TRBV7-8 with TRBJ2-3; possibly TRBD1 for D (6 bases). V lost 9 bases to trimming and J lost 6 bases, with 22 bases between them. The germline V gene has CDR1 SGHVS and CDR2 FQNEAQ. The CDR3 contains 15 residues.

This clone is a singleton in its sample. V and J are TRBV5-1 and TRBJ2-3; possibly TRBD2 for D (6 bases). V was shortened by 3 bases and J by 4 bases, with 9 bases between the two germline ends. CDR1 SGHRS and CDR2 YFSETQ come from the germline V gene. The CDR3 sequence is 13 residues long. CDR3 region: CASSSPGADTQYF. In DNA form, the CDR3 reads TGCGCCAGCAGCTCTCCGGGAGCAGATACGCAGTATTTT.

The rearrangement joins TRBV4-2 to TRBJ1-5; weak D call: TRBD1 (6 bases). CDR3 length: 15 residues. With 0 bases removed from V and 4 bases from J, the gap between germline ends came to 10 bases. Germline CDR1 is LGHNA and CDR2 is YNFKEQ. DNA of the CDR3: TGTGCCAGCAGCCAAGAGGCAGGGGAGAATCAGCCCCAGCATTTT. This codes for CASSQEAGENQPQHF.

The chain links TRBV7-2 to TRBJ2-7; D may be TRBD1 (6 bases). The CDR3 has 12 residues. Germline lookup yields CDR1 SGHTA and CDR2 FQGNSA. V lost 2 bases to trimming and J lost 6 bases, with 8 bases between them. The CDR3 protein is CASSLTGREQYF. The CDR3 bases are TGTGCCAGCAGCTTAACAGGGCGCGAGCAGTACTTC.

About this clone: The sample contains more than one DNA sequence encoding this CDR3. The CDR3 here is CASSLAAGGNNEQFF. As DNA, the CDR3 is TGCGCCAGCAGCTTGGCGGCGGGGGGCAACAATGAGCAGTTCTTC. The genes are TRBV5-1 and TRBJ2-1; the match to TRBD2 covers 8 bases. Germline lookup yields CDR1 SGHRS and CDR2 YFSETQ. V shed 0 bases, J shed 5 bases, and the junction held 4 bases outside the gene matches. This CDR3 contains 15 residues. Full variable domain (rest looked up from reference TRBV5-1 and TRBJ2-1): KAGVTQTPRYLIKTRGQQVTLSCSPISGHRSVSWYQQTPGQGLQFLFEYFSETQRNKGNFPGRFSGRQFSNSRSEMNVSTLELGDSALYLCASSLAAGGNNEQFFGPGTRLTVL.

The CDR3 nucleotides are TGTGCCTGGAGTACTAGCGGGGGCCCCGGGGAGCTGTTTTTT. Protein sequence: CAWSTSGGPGELFF. The chain employs TRBV30 and TRBJ2-2, with 11 bases lining up with TRBD2. The CDR3 totals 14 residues. Per the germline V gene, CDR1 is GTSNPN and CDR2 is SVGIG (reference sequence). V lost 2 bases to trimming and J lost 6 bases; unmatched junction nucleotides: 2.

The V and J genes are TRBV20-1 and TRBJ1-2; the D is unclear. Between the trimmed V and J ends, which lost 5 bases and 11 bases, there was a span of 15 bases. CDR1 and CDR2 (germline): DFQATT, SNEGSKA (reference sequence). CDR3 length: 11 amino acids. For the CDR3, the DNA is TGCAGTGCTGGTGATGATCCGGGTTACACCTTC. Protein: CSAGDDPGYTF.

This clone turned up a few times. CDR3 bases: TGTGCCAGCAGTGGGCGGGATCCGGTCAGCGAAACCAATCAGCCCCAGCATTTT. This sequence encodes CASSGRDPVSETNQPQHF. The chain is built from TRBV2 and TRBJ1-5; D not certain. Germline lookup yields CDR1 SNHLY and CDR2 FYNNEI. V gave up 4 bases and J gave up 3 bases, with 22 bases separating them. CDR3 length: 18 amino acids. The complete variable domain, with remaining parts taken from reference TRBV2 and TRBJ1-5, reads EPEVTQTPSHQVTQMGQEVILRCVPISNHLYFYWYRQILGQKVEFLVSFYNNEISEKSEIFDDQFSVERPDGSNFTLKIRSTKLEDSAMYFCASSGRDPVSETNQPQHFGDGTRLSIL.

The chain links TRBV5-8 to TRBJ1-6; 7 nucleotides agree with TRBD1. Germline CDR1 is SGHTS and CDR2 is YDEGEE. The CDR3 covers 19 residues. V shed 1 base and J 1 base; nucleotides not matched to a gene: 11. CDR3 protein: CASSLPETGDWSYNSPLHF. The CDR3, as DNA: TGTGCCAGCAGCTTGCCCGAAACAGGGGATTGGTCCTATAATTCACCCCTCCACTTT.

V and J are TRBV7-9 and TRBJ2-5, with 12 bases lining up with TRBD2. The CDR3 runs 16 residues. Looked up from germline, CDR1 is SEHNR and CDR2 is FQNEAQ (reference sequence). Trimming cost V 4 bases and J 1 base; bases outside gene matches: 4. CDR3 bases: TGTGCCAGCAGCTCCGGACTAGCGGGATTCCAAGAGACCCAGTACTTC. Protein: CASSSGLAGFQETQYF. Looking up the rest from reference TRBV7-9 and TRBJ2-5 gives the full variable domain: DTGVSQNPRHKITKRGQNVTFRCDPISEHNRLYWYRQTLGQGPEFLTYFQNEAQLEKSRLLSDRFSAERPKGSFSTLEIQRTEQGDSAMYLCASSSGLAGFQETQYFGPGTRLLVL.

V and J are TRBV4-2 and TRBJ2-1; D gene unclear. Per the germline V gene, CDR1 is LGHNA and CDR2 is YNFKEQ. CDR3 size: 13 residues. V was cut by 0 bases and J by 9 bases, with 9 bases left in between. The CDR3 DNA reads as TGTGCCAGCAGCCAAGAAGCGTCCGGTGAGCAGTTCTTC. Residues: CASSQEASGEQFF.

This chain connects TRBV9 to TRBJ1-4, with a possible D match to TRBD1 (6 bases). From germline, CDR1 is SGDLS and CDR2 YYNGEE. V lost 0 bases, J lost 5 bases, and 11 bases lay in between. The CDR3 sequence is 15 residues long. CDR3 DNA: TGTGCCAGCAGCGTAGGAGGGGACAACAATGAAAAACTGTTTTTT. Its translation: CASSVGGDNNEKLFF.

This rearrangement joins TRBV15 to TRBJ2-7; tentatively, D is TRBD2 (5 bases). Trimming left V 1 base short and J 1 base short, with 8 bases between. The CDR3 has 14 residues. From germline, CDR1 is LNHNV and CDR2 YYDKDF (reference sequence). Written as DNA, the CDR3 is TGTGCCACCAGCAGAGCCGGGGAATCCTACGAGCAGTACTTC. Protein sequence: CATSRAGESYEQYF.

This clone was detected a few times. The chain employs TRBV10-3 and TRBJ2-5; possible D gene TRBD2, 6 bases. Looked up from germline, CDR1 is ENHRY and CDR2 is SYGVKD. The CDR3 loop spans 12 amino acids. The V gene lost 9 bases and the J gene lost 2 bases, with 10 bases spanning the gap. CDR3 region: CAMGTAQETQYF. CDR3 nucleotides: TGTGCCATGGGGACTGCGCAAGAGACCCAGTACTTC.

This clone was counted a single time. This chain joins TRBV3-1 (or the pseudogene TRBV3-2) and TRBJ1-4; tentatively, D is TRBD1 (6 bases). This CDR3 contains 15 residues. Trimming shortened V by 0 bases and J by 3 bases, and 8 bases separated the two germline ends. The germline V gene encodes CDR1 LGHDT and CDR2 YNNKEL (reference sequence). The CDR3 protein is CASSQETGSNEKLFF. In DNA, the CDR3 is TGTGCCAGCAGCCAAGAAACAGGGTCTAATGAAAAACTGTTTTTT.

The chain links TRBV10-3 to TRBJ1-2; D remains unclear. V lost 6 bases and J 0 bases, leaving 5 bases between the germline ends. Germline V gene lookup returns CDR1 ENHRY and CDR2 SYGVKD. CDR3 length: 12 amino acids. The CDR3 DNA is TGTGCCATCAGCAATCCTAACTATGGCTACACCTTC. Translating gives CAISNPNYGYTF.

This sequence joins TRBV3-1 (or the pseudogene TRBV3-2) and TRBJ2-1, with 7 bases fitting TRBD2. The CDR3 runs to 14 residues. Germline loops: CDR1 LGHDT, CDR2 YNNKEL (reference sequence). V dropped 0 bases and J dropped 13; count of bases not matched to a gene: 9. As DNA, the CDR3 is TGTGCCAGCAGCCAAGAATTTACGGGGGGTCGACAGTTCTTC. Residues: CASSQEFTGGRQFF.

This clone was seen a single time. The chain is built from TRBV6-2 or TRBV6-3 and TRBJ1-1, with no clear D. Germline CDR1 reads MNHEY; CDR2 reads SVGEGT. With 4 bases removed from V and 1 base from J, the gap between germline ends came to 7 bases. The CDR3 is 13 amino acids. CDR3 sequence reads: CASSFGPNTEAFF. CDR3 DNA: TGTGCCAGCAGTTTTGGCCCGAACACTGAAGCTTTCTTT.

This chain joins TRBV6-4 and TRBJ2-3; possibly TRBD2 for D (6 bases). V gave up 4 bases and J gave up 4 bases, with 6 bases separating them. The CDR3 covers 12 residues. Per the germline V gene, CDR1 is MRHNA and CDR2 is SNTAGT. CDR3 region: CASSAGADTQYF. DNA for the CDR3: TGTGCCAGCAGTGCGGGAGCAGATACGCAGTATTTT.

This sequence joins TRBV6-5 and TRBJ1-5, with a possible D match to TRBD1 (5 bases). CDR1 MNHEY and CDR2 SVGAGI come from the germline V gene. CDR3 length: 15 residues. V gave up 6 bases and J gave up 7 bases, with 19 bases separating them. CDR3 region: CASRSAGIGGQPQHF. CDR3 DNA: TGTGCCAGCAGGTCCGCAGGGATCGGAGGGCAGCCCCAGCATTTT.

The V and J genes are TRBV24-1 and TRBJ1-1; the D gene is possibly TRBD1 (6 bases). V shed 5 bases and J shed 4 bases, with 10 bases lying between them. This CDR3 has 13 residues. CDR1 and CDR2 from the germline V gene are KGHDR and SFDVKD. CDR3 amino acids: CATSANRATEAFF. The DNA of the CDR3 is TGTGCCACCAGTGCTAACAGGGCCACTGAAGCTTTCTTT.

A single count supports this clone. The chain employs TRBV27 and TRBJ1-5; tentative D call: TRBD1 (6 bases). Trimming removed 6 bases from V and 1 base from J, with 10 bases in between. Per the germline V gene, CDR1 is MNHEY and CDR2 is SMNVEV (reference sequence). The CDR3 extends over 14 amino acids. The CDR3 loop is CASSSRGSNQPQHF. The CDR3 DNA sequence: TGTGCCAGCAGCAGCAGGGGAAGCAATCAGCCCCAGCATTTT.

The gene calls are TRBV7-2 and TRBJ1-1, with 8 bases fitting TRBD1. The CDR3 is made up of 15 amino acids. Per germline, CDR1 SGHTA and CDR2 FQGNSA. The ends lost 5 bases at V and 1 base at J; junction bases unmatched: 6. The CDR3 DNA sequence: TGTGCCAGCAGCACCCGGACAGGGAGGAACACTGAAGCTTTCTTT. Its protein product is CASSTRTGRNTEAFF.